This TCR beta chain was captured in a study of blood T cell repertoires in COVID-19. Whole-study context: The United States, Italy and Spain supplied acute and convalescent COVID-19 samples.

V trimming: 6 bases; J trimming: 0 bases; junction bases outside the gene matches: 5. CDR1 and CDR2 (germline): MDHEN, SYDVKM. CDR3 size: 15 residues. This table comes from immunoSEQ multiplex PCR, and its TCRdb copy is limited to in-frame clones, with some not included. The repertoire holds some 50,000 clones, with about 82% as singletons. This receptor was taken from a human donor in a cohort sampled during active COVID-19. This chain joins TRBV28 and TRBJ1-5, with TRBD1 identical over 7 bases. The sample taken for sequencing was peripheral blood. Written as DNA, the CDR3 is TGTGCCAGCAGATCGGGACAGATTAGCAATCAGCCCCAGCATTTT. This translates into CASRSGQISNQPQHF.